This T cell receptor (beta chain) stems from a study of cytomegalovirus exposure and HLA in healthy donors. The overall study: The roughly 110 validation repertoires were produced on the same platform as the approximately 620 repertoires of the first cohort. This was reported in a later analysis. Study results and limitations: Later, an analysis found that TCR clusters from the first cohort tended to co-occur in the 90 to 150 validation repertoires. Reports showed the classifier diagnosing cytomegalovirus status with high specificity and sensitivity. According to the study, 150 to 200 TCR beta chains were cytomegalovirus-associated.

As regards this clone: Its matching antigen is unknown.

Trimming removed 5 bases from V and 5 bases from J; junction bases left unmatched: 8. This CDR3 has 14 residues. CDR1 and CDR2 (germline): SEHNR, FQNEAQ (reference sequence). Repertoires were generated with immunoSEQ multiplex PCR, while TCRdb's copy carries only in-frame clones and drops some. The sample has around 62,000 clones; around 89% are singletons. The sequencing sample was made of PBMCs. The sequence was obtained from a woman younger than 30 in good health and CMV-seronegative. This sequence joins TRBV7-9 and TRBJ2-5; the match to TRBD1 covers 7 bases. The CDR3 region is CASSLPKGAETQYF. As DNA, the CDR3 is TGTGCCAGCAGCCTACCAAAGGGGGCGGAGACCCAGTACTTC.